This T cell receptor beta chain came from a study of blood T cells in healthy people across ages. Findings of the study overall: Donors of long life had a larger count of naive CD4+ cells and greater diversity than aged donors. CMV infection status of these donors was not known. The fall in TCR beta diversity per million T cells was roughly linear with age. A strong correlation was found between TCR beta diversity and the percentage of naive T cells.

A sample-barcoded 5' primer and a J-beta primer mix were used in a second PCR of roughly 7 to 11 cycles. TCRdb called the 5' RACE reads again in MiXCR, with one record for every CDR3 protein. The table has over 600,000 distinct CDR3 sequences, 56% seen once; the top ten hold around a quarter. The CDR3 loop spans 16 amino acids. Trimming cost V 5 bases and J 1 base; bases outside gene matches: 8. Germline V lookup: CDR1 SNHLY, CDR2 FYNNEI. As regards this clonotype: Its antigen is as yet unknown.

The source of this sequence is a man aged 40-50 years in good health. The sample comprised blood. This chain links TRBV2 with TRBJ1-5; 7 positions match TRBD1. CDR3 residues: CASSFQTGMSNQPQHF. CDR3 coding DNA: TGTGCCAGCAGTTTCCAGACAGGGATGAGCAATCAGCCCCAGCATTTT.